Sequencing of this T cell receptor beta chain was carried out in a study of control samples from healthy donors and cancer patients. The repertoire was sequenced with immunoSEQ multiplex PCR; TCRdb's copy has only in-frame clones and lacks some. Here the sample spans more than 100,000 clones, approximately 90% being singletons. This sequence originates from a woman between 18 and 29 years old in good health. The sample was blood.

CDR3 loop: CASSFRNQPQHF. The CDR3 DNA is TGTGCCAGCAGTTTTCGTAATCAGCCCCAGCATTTT. The chain couples TRBV6-2 or TRBV6-3 to TRBJ1-5; D uncertain. The CDR3 loop spans 12 amino acids. Germline CDR1 MNHEY, CDR2 SVGEGT. With 4 bases removed from V and 4 bases from J, the gap between germline ends came to 5 bases.